Following are 2 T cell receptor beta chains from one sample sequenced in a study of radiotherapy plus CTLA-4 blockade in lung cancer. Measured with immunoSEQ multiplex PCR; TCRdb has only the in-frame clones, and not every one. The sample shows about 45,000 clones, around 72% of them seen only once. The source was peripheral blood, collected from a patient treated with radiotherapy plus ipilimumab. The receptors stem from a human donor with non-small cell lung cancer who had a complete response to radiotherapy plus ipilimumab.

The V and J genes are TRBV7-2 and TRBJ2-1; TRBD1 is a possible D gene (6 bases). The CDR3 covers 14 residues. Germline CDR1 SGHTA, CDR2 FQGNSA. Between the trimmed V and J ends, which lost 2 bases and 3 bases, there was a span of 8 bases. The CDR3 region is CASSLQGFYNEQFF. The CDR3 DNA reads TGTGCCAGCAGCTTACAGGGGTTCTACAATGAGCAGTTCTTC.

This clone was seen once. The rearrangement joins TRBV2 to TRBJ1-2; TRBD1 aligns across 8 bases. From germline, CDR1 is SNHLY and CDR2 FYNNEI. The CDR3 length is 13 residues. After removal of 4 bases from V and 8 bases from J, the junction contained 6 bases not matched to a gene. As DNA, the CDR3 is TGTGCCAGCAGTGGGGACAGGATGTACGGCTACACCTTC. The encoded protein is CASSGDRMYGYTF.